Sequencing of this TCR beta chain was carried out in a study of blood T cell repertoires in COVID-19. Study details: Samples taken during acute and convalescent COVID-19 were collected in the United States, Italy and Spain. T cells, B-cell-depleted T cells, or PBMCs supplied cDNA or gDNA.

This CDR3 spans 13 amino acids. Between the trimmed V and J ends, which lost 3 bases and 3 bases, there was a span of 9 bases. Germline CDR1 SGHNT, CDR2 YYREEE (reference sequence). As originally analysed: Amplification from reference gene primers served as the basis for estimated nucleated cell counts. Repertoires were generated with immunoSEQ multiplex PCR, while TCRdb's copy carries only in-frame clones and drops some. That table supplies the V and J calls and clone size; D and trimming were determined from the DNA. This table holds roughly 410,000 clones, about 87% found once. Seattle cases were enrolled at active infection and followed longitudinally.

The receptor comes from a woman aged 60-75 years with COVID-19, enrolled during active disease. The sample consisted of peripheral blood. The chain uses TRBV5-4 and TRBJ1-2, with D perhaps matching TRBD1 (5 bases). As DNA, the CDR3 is TGTGCCAGCAGCTCCGGGACTTACTATGGCTACACCTTC. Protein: CASSSGTYYGYTF.